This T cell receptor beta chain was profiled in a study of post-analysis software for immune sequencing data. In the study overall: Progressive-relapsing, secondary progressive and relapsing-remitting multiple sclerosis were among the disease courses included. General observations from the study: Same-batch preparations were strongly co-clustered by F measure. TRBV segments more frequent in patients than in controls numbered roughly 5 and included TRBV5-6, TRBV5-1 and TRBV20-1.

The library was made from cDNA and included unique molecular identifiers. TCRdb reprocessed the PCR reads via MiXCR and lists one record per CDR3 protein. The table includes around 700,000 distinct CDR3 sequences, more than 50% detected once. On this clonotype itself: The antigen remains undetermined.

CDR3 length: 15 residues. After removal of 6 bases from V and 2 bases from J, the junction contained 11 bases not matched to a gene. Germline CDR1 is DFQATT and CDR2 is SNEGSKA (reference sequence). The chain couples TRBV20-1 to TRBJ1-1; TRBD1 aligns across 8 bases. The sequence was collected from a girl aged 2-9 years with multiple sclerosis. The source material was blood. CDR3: CSAPPGGQANTEAFF. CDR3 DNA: TGCAGTGCCCCTCCGGGGGGACAGGCTAACACTGAAGCTTTCTTT.